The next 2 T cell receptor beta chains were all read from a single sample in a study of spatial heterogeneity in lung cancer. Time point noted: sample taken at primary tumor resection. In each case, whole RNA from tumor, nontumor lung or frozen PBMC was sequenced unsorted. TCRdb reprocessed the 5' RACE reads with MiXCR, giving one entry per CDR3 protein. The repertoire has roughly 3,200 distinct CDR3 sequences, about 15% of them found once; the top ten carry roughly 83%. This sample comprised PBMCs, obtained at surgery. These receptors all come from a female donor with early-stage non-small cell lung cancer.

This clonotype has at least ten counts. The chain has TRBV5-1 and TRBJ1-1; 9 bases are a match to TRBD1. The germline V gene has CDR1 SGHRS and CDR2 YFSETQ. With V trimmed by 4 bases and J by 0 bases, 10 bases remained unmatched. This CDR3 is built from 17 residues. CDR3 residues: CASSPGTGMNMNTEAFF. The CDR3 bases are TGCGCCAGCAGCCCCGGGACAGGGATGAATATGAACACTGAAGCTTTCTTT.

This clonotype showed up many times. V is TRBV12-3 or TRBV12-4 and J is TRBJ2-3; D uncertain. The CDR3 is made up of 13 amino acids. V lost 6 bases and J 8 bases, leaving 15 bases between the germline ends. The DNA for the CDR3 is TGTGCCAGCAGCCCCCCGGGCCCCAGTACGCAGTATTTT. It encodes CASSPPGPSTQYF.